This record concerns one TCR beta chain sequence. CDR1 and CDR2 (germline): LNHDA, SQIVND (reference sequence). This CDR3 contains 13 residues. V lost 4 bases and J lost 5, with 11 bases in between. RNA totalling roughly 0.5 to 1 ug underwent reverse transcription with random hexamers. Each CDR3 protein gets one entry after TCRdb re-called the immunoSEQ multiplex PCR reads with MiXCR. The repertoire consists of roughly 130,000 distinct CDR3 sequences, with roughly 96% occurring once and the leading ten covering 0.095% to 0.14%. The data are from a study of CD8 T cells in Susac syndrome. In blood CD8+ and CD4+ T cells, TCR beta underwent sequencing.

The sequencing input was CD4+ T cells from PBMCs. This receptor was obtained from a human donor with multiple sclerosis. The V gene is TRBV19, the J gene TRBJ1-2; possible D gene TRBD1, 5 bases. The CDR3: CASSTGHGYGYTF. DNA for the CDR3: TGTGCCAGTAGTACCGGACATGGGTATGGCTACACCTTC.